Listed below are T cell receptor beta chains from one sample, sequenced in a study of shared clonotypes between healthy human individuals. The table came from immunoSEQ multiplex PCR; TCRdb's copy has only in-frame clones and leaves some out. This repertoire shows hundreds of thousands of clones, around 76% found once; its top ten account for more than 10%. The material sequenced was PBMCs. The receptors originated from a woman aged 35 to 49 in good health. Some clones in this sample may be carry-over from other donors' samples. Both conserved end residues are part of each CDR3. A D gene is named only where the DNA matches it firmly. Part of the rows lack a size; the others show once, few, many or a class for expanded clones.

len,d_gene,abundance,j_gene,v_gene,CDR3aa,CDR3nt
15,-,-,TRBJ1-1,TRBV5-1,CASSPPGAMNTEAFF,TGCGCCAGCAGCCCTCCGGGGGCCATGAACACTGAAGCTTTCTTT
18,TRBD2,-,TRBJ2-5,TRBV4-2,CASSQDVIAGVRGETQYF,TGTGCCAGCAGCCAAGATGTGATAGCGGGAGTGCGGGGGGAGACCCAGTACTTC
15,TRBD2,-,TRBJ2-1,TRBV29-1,CSVEKAGGPYNEQFF,TGCAGCGTTGAAAAAGCGGGAGGGCCTTACAATGAGCAGTTCTTC
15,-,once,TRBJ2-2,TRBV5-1,CASSLDGAGTGELFF,TGCGCCAGCAGCTTGGATGGGGCTGGCACCGGGGAGCTGTTTTTT
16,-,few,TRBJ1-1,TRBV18,CASSPGLGRGTTEAFF,TGTGCCAGCTCACCAGGGCTGGGCCGGGGGACCACTGAAGCTTTCTTT
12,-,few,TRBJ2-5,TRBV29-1,CSVGARGETQYF,TGCAGCGTTGGGGCTCGCGGAGAGACCCAGTACTTC
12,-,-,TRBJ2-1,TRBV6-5,CASWKAYNEQFF,TGTGCCAGCTGGAAAGCCTACAATGAGCAGTTCTTC
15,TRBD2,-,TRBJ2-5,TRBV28,CASRTTSGRAETQYF,TGTGCCAGCAGAACGACTAGCGGGAGGGCAGAGACCCAGTACTTC
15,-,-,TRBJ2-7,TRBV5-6,CASSLRGGAGSQQYF,TGTGCCAGCAGCTTGAGGGGGGGCGCGGGAAGTCAGCAGTACTTC
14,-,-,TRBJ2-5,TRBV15,CATSGLSAEETQYF,TGTGCCACCAGCGGCCTGAGTGCCGAAGAGACCCAGTACTTC
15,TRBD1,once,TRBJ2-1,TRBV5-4,CASSLDWTGANEQFF,TGTGCCAGCAGCTTGGATTGGACAGGGGCGAATGAGCAGTTCTTC
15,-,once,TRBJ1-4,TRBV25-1,CASSEFRQPNEKLFF,TGTGCCAGCAGTGAATTCAGACAGCCTAATGAAAAACTGTTTTTT
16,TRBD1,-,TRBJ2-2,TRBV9,CASSGQTGVMAGELFF,TGTGCCAGCAGCGGACAGACAGGGGTTATGGCCGGGGAGCTGTTTTTT
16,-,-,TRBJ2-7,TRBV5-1,CASSFRASGEDYEQYF,TGCGCCAGCAGCTTCCGGGCCTCGGGAGAGGACTACGAGCAGTACTTC
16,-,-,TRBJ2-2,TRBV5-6,CASSLAGAGGTGELFF,TGTGCCAGCAGCTTGGCCGGGGCAGGCGGTACCGGGGAGCTGTTTTTT
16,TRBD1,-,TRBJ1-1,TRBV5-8,CASSMRPGQAVLGAFF,TGTGCCAGCAGCATGAGGCCGGGACAGGCGGTTCTTGGGGCTTTCTTT
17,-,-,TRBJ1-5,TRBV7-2,CASSLGAVPYSNQPQHF,TGTGCCAGCAGCTTAGGGGCAGTCCCGTATAGCAATCAGCCCCAGCATTTT
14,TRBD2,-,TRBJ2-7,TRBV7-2,CASSYRTSGDEQYF,TGTGCCAGCAGCTACCGGACTAGTGGTGACGAGCAGTACTTC
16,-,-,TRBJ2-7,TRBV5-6,CASSSKGGGATNEQYF,TGTGCCAGCAGCTCCAAAGGGGGGGGTGCTACGAACGAGCAGTACTTC
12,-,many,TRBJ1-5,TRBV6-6,CASSYVEQPQHF,TGTGCCAGCAGTTACGTAGAACAGCCCCAGCATTTT
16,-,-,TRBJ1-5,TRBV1,CTSLTTREWMNQPQHF,TGCACCAGCCTAACGACGCGGGAGTGGATGAATCAGCCCCAGCATTTT
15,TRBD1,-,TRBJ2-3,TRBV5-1,CASSSQGGLTDTQYF,TGCGCCAGCAGCTCACAGGGGGGCCTCACAGATACGCAGTATTTT
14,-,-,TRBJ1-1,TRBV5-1,CASSWAGGVVEAFF,TGCGCCAGCAGCTGGGCCGGTGGGGTTGTCGAAGCTTTCTTT
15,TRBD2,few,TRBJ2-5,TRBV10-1,CASSEGLAGQETQYF,TGCGCCAGCAGTGAGGGACTAGCGGGACAAGAGACCCAGTACTTC
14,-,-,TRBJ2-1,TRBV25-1,CASRDAASYNEQFF,TGTGCCAGTAGGGACGCCGCTTCCTACAATGAGCAGTTCTTC
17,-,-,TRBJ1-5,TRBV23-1,CASSPSREGDSNQPQHF,TGCGCCAGCAGTCCTTCTCGGGAAGGGGATAGCAATCAGCCCCAGCATTTT
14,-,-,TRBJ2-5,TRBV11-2,CASSLVGLAETQYF,TGTGCCAGCAGCTTAGTGGGACTTGCCGAGACCCAGTACTTC
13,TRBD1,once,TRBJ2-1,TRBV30,CAWSRGSYNEQFF,TGTGCCTGGTCCAGGGGGTCCTACAATGAGCAGTTCTTC
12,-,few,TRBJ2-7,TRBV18,CASSPAGYEQYF,TGTGCCAGCTCACCAGCGGGCTACGAGCAGTACTTC
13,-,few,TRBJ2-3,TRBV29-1,CSVEPQGTDTQYF,TGCAGCGTTGAACCACAGGGCACAGATACGCAGTATTTT
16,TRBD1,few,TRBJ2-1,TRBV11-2,CASSHYAGQAPGEQFF,TGTGCCAGCAGCCACTACGCAGGACAGGCCCCCGGTGAGCAGTTCTTC
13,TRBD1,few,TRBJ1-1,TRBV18,CASSGTANTEAFF,TGTGCCAGCTCGGGGACAGCGAACACTGAAGCTTTCTTT
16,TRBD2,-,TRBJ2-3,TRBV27,CASRTVAGAGTDTQYF,TGTGCCAGCAGAACAGTAGCGGGAGCCGGTACAGATACGCAGTATTTT
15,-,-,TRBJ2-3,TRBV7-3,CASSFRWGSTDTQYF,TGTGCCAGCAGCTTCCGATGGGGTAGCACAGATACGCAGTATTTT
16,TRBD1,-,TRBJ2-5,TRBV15,CATSRAGTGGEETQYF,TGTGCCACCAGCAGAGCGGGGACAGGGGGCGAAGAGACCCAGTACTTC
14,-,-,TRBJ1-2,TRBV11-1,CASSLATGYYGYTF,TGTGCCAGCAGCTTAGCTACAGGGTACTATGGCTACACCTTC
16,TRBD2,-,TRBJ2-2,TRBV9,CASSASGTRNTGELFF,TGTGCCAGCAGCGCTTCCGGGACTAGAAACACCGGGGAGCTGTTTTTT
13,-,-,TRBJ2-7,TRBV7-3,CASSFNSAYEQYF,TGTGCCAGCAGCTTTAACAGTGCCTACGAGCAGTACTTC
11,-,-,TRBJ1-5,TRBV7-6,CASSFSQPQHF,TGTGCCAGCAGCTTTTCTCAGCCCCAGCATTTT
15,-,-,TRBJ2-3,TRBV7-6,CASSLAQGNTDTQYF,TGTGCCAGCAGCTTAGCACAAGGGAACACAGATACGCAGTATTTT
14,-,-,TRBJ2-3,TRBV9,CASSVVGGTDTQYF,TGTGCCAGCAGCGTAGTAGGGGGAACAGATACGCAGTATTTT
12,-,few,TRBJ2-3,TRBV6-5,CASRTTGGTQYF,TGTGCCAGCAGAACGACAGGAGGTACGCAGTATTTT
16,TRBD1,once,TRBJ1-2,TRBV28,CASSTPAGTGSYGYTF,TGTGCCAGCAGTACTCCGGCCGGGACAGGGTCTTATGGCTACACCTTC
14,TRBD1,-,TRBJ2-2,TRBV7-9,CASRPTGSTGELFF,TGTGCCAGCAGGCCGACAGGGAGCACCGGGGAGCTGTTTTTT
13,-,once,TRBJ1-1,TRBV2,CASRVGGLTEAFF,TGTGCCAGCAGGGTCGGGGGCCTCACTGAAGCTTTCTTT
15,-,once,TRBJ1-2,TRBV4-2,CASSQAPTADYGYTF,TGTGCCAGCAGCCAAGCACCGACAGCCGACTATGGCTACACCTTC
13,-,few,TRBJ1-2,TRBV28,CASSFGGNYGYTF,TGTGCCAGCAGTTTCGGCGGCAACTATGGCTACACCTTC
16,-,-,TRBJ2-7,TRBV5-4,CASSSRDGNPWGEQYF,TGTGCCAGCAGCTCCAGAGACGGCAATCCTTGGGGGGAGCAGTACTTC
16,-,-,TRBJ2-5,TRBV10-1,CASSEAVRGPQETQYF,TGCGCCAGCAGTGAGGCAGTCCGAGGGCCGCAAGAGACCCAGTACTTC
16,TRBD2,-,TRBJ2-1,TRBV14,CASSRWGTSGRNEQFF,TGTGCCAGCAGCCGATGGGGGACTAGCGGGAGAAATGAGCAGTTCTTC
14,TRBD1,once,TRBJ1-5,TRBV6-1,CVSSGTQGNQPQHF,TGTGTCAGCAGTGGTACACAGGGGAATCAGCCCCAGCATTTT
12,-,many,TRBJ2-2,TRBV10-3,CAISENTGELFF,TGTGCCATCAGTGAAAACACCGGGGAGCTGTTTTTT
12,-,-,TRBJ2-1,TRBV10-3,CAISGPNNEQFF,TGTGCCATCAGCGGACCAAACAATGAGCAGTTCTTC
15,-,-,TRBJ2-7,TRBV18,CASSPPSGSSYEQYF,TGTGCCAGCTCACCACCATCCGGCTCATCCTACGAGCAGTACTTC
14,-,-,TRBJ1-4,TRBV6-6,CASAYGQSNEKLFF,TGTGCCAGCGCCTACGGACAGTCTAATGAAAAACTGTTTTTT
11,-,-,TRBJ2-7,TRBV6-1,CASSETPYKYF,TGTGCCAGCAGTGAGACTCCTTATAAGTACTTC
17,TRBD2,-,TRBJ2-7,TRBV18,CASSPLSIGTRGNEQYF,TGTGCCAGCTCACCACTAAGTATCGGGACTAGAGGCAACGAGCAGTACTTC